The T cell receptor (beta chain) under discussion was sequenced for a study of CD4 T cells in relation to SARS-CoV-2 and coronaviruses. Sequenced by immunoSEQ multiplex PCR; TCRdb stores in-frame clones only, minus some. Of 20,000 to 25,000 clones in the sample, around four fifths are singletons; the top ten hold roughly a sixth. Germline V gene sequence: CDR1 SGDLS, CDR2 YYNGEE. The CDR3 is made up of 16 amino acids. V was cut by 3 bases and J by 6 bases, with 16 bases left in between. As for this clone: Its matching antigen is unknown.

Before the COVID-19 pandemic, during about 2010-2018, CD4+ T cells were taken from unexposed donors. The cells were cultured for under 13 days before CD4+ T cells were isolated. The clonotype comes from a human donor in good health. Sequences were obtained from CD4+ T cells from PBMCs, cultured in vitro. The chain couples TRBV9 to TRBJ1-6, with D possibly matching TRBD1 (5 bases). The CDR3 loop reads CASSADRGTRNSPLHF. CDR3 coding DNA: TGTGCCAGCAGCGCTGACAGAGGGACTCGTAATTCACCCCTCCACTTT.